This entry concerns a single T cell receptor (beta chain). Enrolled through a virtual design, the participants were between roughly 18 and 95 years of age and came from about two dozen US areas. The data were taken from a study of blood T cell repertoires in COVID-19. At the level of the study: The analysed material was cDNA or gDNA that came from T cells, B-cell-depleted T cells, or PBMCs.

In the original analysis: Amplifying reference gene primers gave estimates of nucleated cell counts. TCRdb's copy holds only in-frame clones and misses some; the assay was immunoSEQ multiplex PCR. V and J calls and clone size are copied from that table; D and trimming were computed from the DNA. The repertoire holds a few hundred thousand clones, with 75% to 90% as singletons. The CDR3 length is 15 residues. Germline-derived CDR1 and CDR2 are MGHDK and SYGVNS. V shed 4 bases and J shed 7 bases, with 17 bases lying between them. This TCR was sampled from a man in his thirties or forties who had recovered from COVID-19. The chain combines TRBV25-1 with TRBJ2-1, with D maybe TRBD1 (6 bases). The sample comprised PBMCs or T cells enriched from blood (not recorded which). CDR3 in amino acids: CASSGSGQTKNEQFF. Written as DNA, the CDR3 is TGTGCCAGCAGTGGATCTGGACAGACTAAGAATGAGCAGTTCTTC.